This TCR beta chain was identified in a study of blood T cell repertoires in COVID-19. Across the whole study: PBMCs, B-cell-depleted T cells, or T cells provided the cDNA or gDNA that made up the material.

TCRdb's table, derived via immunoSEQ multiplex PCR, lists solely in-frame clones and lacks some. The data contain around 180,000 clones, over 75% of them seen just once; the ten biggest clones take up 6.9%. Germline V gives CDR1 MGHRA, CDR2 YSYEKL. V shed 0 bases and J 5 bases; nucleotides not matched to a gene: 7. This CDR3 has 16 residues. The rearrangement uses TRBV4-1 and TRBJ1-5, with 7 bases aligning to TRBD1. The clonotype originates from a man older than 75 with COVID-19, enrolled during active disease. The source material was peripheral blood. Here the CDR3 reads CASSQDRQGNDQPQHF. CDR3 coding DNA: TGCGCCAGCAGCCAAGACCGACAGGGTAACGATCAGCCCCAGCATTTT.